This TCR beta chain was identified during a study of identical twins. Overall study results and limits: Researchers caution that invariant MAIT and iNKT cells could partly confound zero-insertion analyses.

From the 5' RACE reads, TCRdb called clonotypes with MiXCR, one entry per CDR3 protein. The sample consists of hundreds of thousands of distinct CDR3 sequences, roughly a tenth of them appearing once. This clonotype came up a few times. Its target is not known. Germline values: CDR1 MNHEY, CDR2 SVGEGT. Trimming shortened V by 6 bases and J by 6 bases, and 15 bases separated the two germline ends. This CDR3 region has 13 residues. The receptor comes from a woman under 30 in good health. Sequencing was performed on memory (CD45RO+) T cells sorted from blood. The rearrangement uses TRBV6-2 or TRBV6-3 and TRBJ2-7; no definite D call. DNA for the CDR3: TGTGCCAGCAGCTTGGGATCTTTGTCCGAGCAGTACTTC. Translating gives CASSLGSLSEQYF.